The rows below give T cell receptor beta chains drawn from one sample of a study of blood T cells in healthy people across ages. Each CDR3 protein gets one entry after TCRdb re-called the 5' RACE reads with MiXCR. In the table there are around 1.5 million distinct CDR3 sequences, approximately 59% of which are singletons. The sequencing input was blood. The receptors stem from a man aged 18 to 30 in good health. Each CDR3 is given without its conserved first and last residue. Each record gives: V gene, D gene, CDR3 protein. The D gene is left open where the match is weak.

>TRBV25-1|.
ASSESVFGGPYEQY
>TRBV20-1|.
SAGTSYEQY
>TRBV27|.
ASSLSGVADTDTQY
>TRBV7-2|.
DSSYQRGDYEQY
>TRBV28|.
ASSSSVSQETQY
>TRBV10-3|.
AISEAAAGDQPQH
>TRBV20-1|TRBD1
SARQGGGFEKLF
>TRBV4-1|.
ASSQFMVGSANERTDTQY
>TRBV10-1|.
ASRGASDHYEQY
>TRBV7-2|.
ASSQRWQQETQY
>TRBV7-9|TRBD1
ASSLVSGTGGYGYT
>TRBV21-1|.
ASAPVHEQY
>TRBV29-1|.
SGDYNEQY
>TRBV24-1|TRBD1
ATSDLGQGALIGETQY
>TRBV25-1|.
ASGEYAATQETQY
>TRBV9|.
ASERGSVARDTQY
>TRBV20-1|.
SASSAGRETQY
>TRBV10-3|.
AITRDGTYEQY
>TRBV6-9|TRBD1
ASSYEKGQAPDEQY
>TRBV13|.
ASSFPPNTGELF
>TRBV6-2/TRBV6-3|.
ASSYTVSIGTANNEQF
>TRBV11-2|.
ASSLGPEAGEQY
>TRBV12-5|TRBD1
ASEGQSEETQY
>TRBV6-6|.
ASSYSGGNQPQH
>TRBV10-3|.
AITGGARNYGYT
>TRBV6-4|.
ASSDSPGDTGELF
>TRBV20-1|TRBD2
SARDSRKLAGGFSSYEQY
>TRBV29-1|.
SVEGDLNSGANVLT
>TRBV4-2|.
ASSHGSRLGRETQY
>TRBV29-1|.
SVEDKVRQLSNYGYT
>TRBV12-3/TRBV12-4|.
ASATGQGSQETQY
>TRBV28|TRBD1
ASRSRTGPYQETQY
>TRBV4-3|.
ASSQDRYSYNSPLH
>TRBV7-2|.
ASTSGRNGYEQY
>TRBV11-2|TRBD2
ASSGPSGYTDTQY
>TRBV5-1|.
ASSSLAENEQF
>TRBV6-5|TRBD1
ASSPGQAIQETQY
>TRBV3-1|.
ASSQGGQVGNTIY
>TRBV5-1|.
ASSLDARAGNIQY
>TRBV24-1|TRBD1
ATNEQDRGRFNEQF
>TRBV6-1|.
ASILGQWDYNEQF
>TRBV4-2|TRBD2
ASSQVLAGGPTDTQY
>TRBV2|.
ASDRNTEAF
>TRBV5-1|.
ASSLIRGHNEQF
>TRBV6-6|.
ASSRTSQGYYEQY
>TRBV2|TRBD1
ASSLDRDPYEQF
>TRBV4-3|.
ASSQAGGLTDTQY
>TRBV9|.
ASSVETGVEGYT
>TRBV6-6|.
ASAGGRQYEQY
>TRBV24-1|TRBD1
ATSDLGPGQYPSGANVLT
>TRBV7-2|.
ASSNTRGADTQY
>TRBV2|TRBD1
ATNDRGQAEAF
>TRBV5-1|TRBD1
ASSFGQGSGANVLT
>TRBV5-1|.
ASSTGENSYNSPLH
>TRBV4-2|.
ASSQDYTSDTQY
>TRBV12-3/TRBV12-4|.
ASSYKEQF
>TRBV20-1|.
SASLRGYEQY
>TRBV7-2|.
ASSPTPGAGELF